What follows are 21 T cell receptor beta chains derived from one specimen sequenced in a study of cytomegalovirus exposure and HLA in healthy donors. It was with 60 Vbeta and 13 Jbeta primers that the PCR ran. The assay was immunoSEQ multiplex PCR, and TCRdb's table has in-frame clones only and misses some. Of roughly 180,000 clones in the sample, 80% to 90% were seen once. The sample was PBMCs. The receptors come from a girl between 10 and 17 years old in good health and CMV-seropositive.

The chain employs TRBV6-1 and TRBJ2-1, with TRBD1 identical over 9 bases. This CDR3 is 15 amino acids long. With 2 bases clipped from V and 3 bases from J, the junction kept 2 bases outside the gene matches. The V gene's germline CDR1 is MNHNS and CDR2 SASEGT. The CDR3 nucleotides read TGTGCCAGCAGTGAACAGACAGGGGGCTACAATGAGCAGTTCTTC. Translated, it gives CASSEQTGGYNEQFF.

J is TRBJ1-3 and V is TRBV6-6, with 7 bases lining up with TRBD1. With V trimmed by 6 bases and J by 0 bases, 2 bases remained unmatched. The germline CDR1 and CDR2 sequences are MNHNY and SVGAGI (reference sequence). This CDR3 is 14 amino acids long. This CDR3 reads CASRWDSSGNTIYF. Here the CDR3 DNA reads TGTGCCAGCAGGTGGGACAGCTCTGGAAACACCATATATTTT.

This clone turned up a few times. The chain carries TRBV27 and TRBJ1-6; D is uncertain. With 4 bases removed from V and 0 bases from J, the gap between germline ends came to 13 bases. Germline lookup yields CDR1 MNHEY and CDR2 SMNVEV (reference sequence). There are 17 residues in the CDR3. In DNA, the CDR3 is TGTGCCAGCAGTTCCCCGACTGGAAGCTCCTATAATTCACCCCTCCACTTT. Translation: CASSSPTGSSYNSPLHF.

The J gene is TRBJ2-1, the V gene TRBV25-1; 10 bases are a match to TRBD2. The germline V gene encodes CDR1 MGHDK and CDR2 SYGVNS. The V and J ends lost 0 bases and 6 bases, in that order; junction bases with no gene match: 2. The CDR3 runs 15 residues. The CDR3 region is CASSEYTSGVNEQFF. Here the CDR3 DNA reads TGTGCCAGCAGTGAATATACTAGCGGGGTCAATGAGCAGTTCTTC.

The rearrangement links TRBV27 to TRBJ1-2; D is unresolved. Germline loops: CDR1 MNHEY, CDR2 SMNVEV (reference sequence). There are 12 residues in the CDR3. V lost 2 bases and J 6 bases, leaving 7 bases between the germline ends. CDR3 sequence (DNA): TGTGCCAGCAGTTTAGGCGGCGATGGCTACACCTTC. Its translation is CASSLGGDGYTF.

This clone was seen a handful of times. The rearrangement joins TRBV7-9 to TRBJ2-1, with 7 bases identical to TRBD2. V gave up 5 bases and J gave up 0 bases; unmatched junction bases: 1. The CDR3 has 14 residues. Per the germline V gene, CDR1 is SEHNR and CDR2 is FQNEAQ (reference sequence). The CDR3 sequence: CASSTSVSYNEQFF. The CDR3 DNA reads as TGTGCCAGCAGCACTAGCGTCTCCTACAATGAGCAGTTCTTC.

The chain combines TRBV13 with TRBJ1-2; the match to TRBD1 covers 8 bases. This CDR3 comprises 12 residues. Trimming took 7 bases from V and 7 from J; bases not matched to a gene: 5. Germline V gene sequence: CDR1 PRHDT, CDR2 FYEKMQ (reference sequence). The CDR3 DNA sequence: TGTGCCAGCAATACAGGGGGAAGTGGCTACACCTTC. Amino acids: CASNTGGSGYTF.

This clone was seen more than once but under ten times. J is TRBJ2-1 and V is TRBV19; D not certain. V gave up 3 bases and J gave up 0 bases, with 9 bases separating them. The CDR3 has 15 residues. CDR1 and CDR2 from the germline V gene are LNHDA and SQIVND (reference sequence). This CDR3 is CASSMVLVSYNEQFF. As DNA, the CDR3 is TGTGCCAGTAGTATGGTTCTAGTCTCCTACAATGAGCAGTTCTTC. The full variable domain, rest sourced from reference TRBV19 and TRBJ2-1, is DGGITQSPKYLFRKEGQNVTLSCEQNLNHDAMYWYRQDPGQGLRLIYYSQIVNDFQKGDIAEGYSVSREKKESFPLTVTSAQKNPTAFYLCASSMVLVSYNEQFFGPGTRLTVL.

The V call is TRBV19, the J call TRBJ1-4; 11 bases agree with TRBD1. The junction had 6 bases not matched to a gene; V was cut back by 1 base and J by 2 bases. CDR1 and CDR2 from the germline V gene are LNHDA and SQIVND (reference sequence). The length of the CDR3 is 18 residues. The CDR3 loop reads CASSIGDRGALTNEKLFF. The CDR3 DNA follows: TGTGCCAGTAGTATAGGGGACAGGGGGGCCCTTACTAATGAAAAACTGTTTTTT.

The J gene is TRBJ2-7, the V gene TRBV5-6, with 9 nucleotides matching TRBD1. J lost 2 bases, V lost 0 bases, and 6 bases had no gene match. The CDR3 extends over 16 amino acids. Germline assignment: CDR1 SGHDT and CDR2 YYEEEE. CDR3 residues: CASSLVIRDRAYEQYF. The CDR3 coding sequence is TGTGCCAGCAGCTTGGTAATAAGGGACAGGGCCTACGAGCAGTACTTC.

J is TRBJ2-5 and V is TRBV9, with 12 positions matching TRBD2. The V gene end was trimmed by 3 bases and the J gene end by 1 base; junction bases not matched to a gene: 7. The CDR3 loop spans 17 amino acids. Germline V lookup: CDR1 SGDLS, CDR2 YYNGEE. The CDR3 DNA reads TGTGCCAGCAGCGGGGGGTGGGGACTAGCGGGCCAAGAGACCCAGTACTTC. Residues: CASSGGWGLAGQETQYF. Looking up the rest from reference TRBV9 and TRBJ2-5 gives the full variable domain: DSGVTQTPKHLITATGQRVTLRCSPRSGDLSVYWYQQSLDQGLQFLIQYYNGEERAKGNILERFSAQQFPDLHSELNLSSLELGDSALYFCASSGGWGLAGQETQYFGPGTRLLVL.

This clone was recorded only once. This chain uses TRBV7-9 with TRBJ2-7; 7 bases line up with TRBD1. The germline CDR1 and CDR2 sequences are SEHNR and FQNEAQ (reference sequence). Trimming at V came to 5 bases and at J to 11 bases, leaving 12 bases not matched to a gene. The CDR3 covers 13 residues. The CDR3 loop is CASSLHINRGKYF. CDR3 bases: TGTGCCAGCAGCCTACACATAAACAGGGGAAAGTACTTC.

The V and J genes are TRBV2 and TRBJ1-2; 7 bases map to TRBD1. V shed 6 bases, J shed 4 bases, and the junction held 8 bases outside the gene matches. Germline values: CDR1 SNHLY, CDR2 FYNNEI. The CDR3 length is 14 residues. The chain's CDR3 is CASRTGDAGYGYTF. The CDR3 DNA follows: TGTGCCAGCAGAACAGGGGATGCGGGCTATGGCTACACCTTC. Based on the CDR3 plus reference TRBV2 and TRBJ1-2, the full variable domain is EPEVTQTPSHQVTQMGQEVILRCVPISNHLYFYWYRQILGQKVEFLVSFYNNEISEKSEIFDDQFSVERPDGSNFTLKIRSTKLEDSAMYFCASRTGDAGYGYTFGSGTRLTVV.

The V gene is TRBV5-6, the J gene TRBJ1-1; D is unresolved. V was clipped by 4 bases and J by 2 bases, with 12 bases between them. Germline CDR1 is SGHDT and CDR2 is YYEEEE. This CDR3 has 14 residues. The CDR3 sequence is CASSQRTVNTEAFF. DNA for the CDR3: TGTGCCAGCAGCCAAAGAACAGTAAACACTGAAGCTTTCTTT.

The CDR3 reads CASSEGSVETQYF. As DNA, the CDR3 is TGTGCCAGCAGTGAAGGGTCAGTAGAGACCCAGTACTTC. This chain links TRBV2 with TRBJ2-5; D ambiguous. Germline V gene sequence: CDR1 SNHLY, CDR2 FYNNEI. The CDR3 covers 13 residues. Trimming pared 1 base from V and 4 bases from J, leaving 7 bases between.

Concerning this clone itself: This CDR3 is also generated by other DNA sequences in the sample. The CDR3 nucleotides read TGTGCCAGCAGCGTAGGTTCTAGGCTAGCAACTAATGAAAAACTGTTTTTT. This codes for CASSVGSRLATNEKLFF. The V call is TRBV9, the J call TRBJ1-4; D unclear. The V gene lost 0 bases and the J gene lost 0 bases, with 12 bases spanning the gap. The CDR3 has 17 residues. The germline CDR1 and CDR2 sequences are SGDLS and YYNGEE.

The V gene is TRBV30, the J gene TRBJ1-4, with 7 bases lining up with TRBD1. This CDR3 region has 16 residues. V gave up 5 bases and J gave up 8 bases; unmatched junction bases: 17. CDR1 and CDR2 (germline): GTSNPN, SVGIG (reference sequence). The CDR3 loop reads CAWFVTGMRIGEKLFF. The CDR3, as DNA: TGTGCCTGGTTCGTGACAGGGATGAGGATAGGAGAAAAACTGTTTTTT. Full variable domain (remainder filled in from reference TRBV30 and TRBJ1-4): SQTIHQWPATLVQPVGSPLSLECTVEGTSNPNLYWYRQAAGRGLQLLFYSVGIGQISSEVPQNLSASRPQDRQFILSSKKLLLSDSGFYLCAWFVTGMRIGEKLFFGSGTQLSVL.

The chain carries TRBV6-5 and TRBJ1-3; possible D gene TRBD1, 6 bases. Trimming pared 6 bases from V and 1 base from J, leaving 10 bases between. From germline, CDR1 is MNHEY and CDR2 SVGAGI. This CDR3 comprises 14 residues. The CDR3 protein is CASSPTGSGNTIYF. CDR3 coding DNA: TGTGCCAGCAGCCCGACAGGTTCTGGAAACACCATATATTTT.

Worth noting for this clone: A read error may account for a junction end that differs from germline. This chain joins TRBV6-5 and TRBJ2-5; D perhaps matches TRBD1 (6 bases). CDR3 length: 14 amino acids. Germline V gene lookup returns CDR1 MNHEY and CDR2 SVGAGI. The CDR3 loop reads CAGRAGQTQETQYF. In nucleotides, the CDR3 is TGTGCCGGCAGGGCTGGACAGACCCAAGAGACCCAGTACTTC.

CDR3 region: CASSPAHGSYEQYF. Written as DNA, the CDR3 is TGTGCCAGCAGCCCCGCGCACGGTTCCTACGAGCAGTACTTC. The chain carries TRBV5-5 and TRBJ2-7; D not certain. Trimming stripped 4 bases from V and 1 base from J, with 12 bases between. Germline V gene lookup returns CDR1 SGHKS and CDR2 YYEKEE (reference sequence). The CDR3 is made up of 14 amino acids. Full variable domain (rest looked up from reference TRBV5-5 and TRBJ2-7): DAGVTQSPTHLIKTRGQQVTLRCSPISGHKSVSWYQQVLGQGPQFIFQYYEKEERGRGNFPDRFSARQFPNYSSELNVNALLLGDSALYLCASSPAHGSYEQYFGPGTRLTVT.

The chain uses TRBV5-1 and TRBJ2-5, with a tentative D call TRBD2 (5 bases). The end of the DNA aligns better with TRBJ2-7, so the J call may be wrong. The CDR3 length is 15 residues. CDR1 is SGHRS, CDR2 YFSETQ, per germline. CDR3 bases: TGCGCCAGCAGCCCCCGGGAAGGGTCCCCCTACGAGCAGTACTTC. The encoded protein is CASSPREGSPYEQYF.